These 25 T cell receptor beta chains were all obtained from the same sample, sequenced in a study of blood T cell repertoires in COVID-19. Profiling relied on immunoSEQ multiplex PCR, and the TCRdb table lists in-frame clones only, not all of them. The sample lists about 270,000 clones, about 86% occurring once. Sequencing was done on a sample of peripheral blood. These receptors all come from a woman aged 70-85 years with COVID-19, enrolled during active disease.

This clone showed up just once. The chain has TRBV6-6 and TRBJ2-7; perhaps TRBD2 as D (6 bases). The CDR3 is 14 residues long. Germline values: CDR1 MNHNY, CDR2 SVGAGI (reference sequence). V dropped 7 bases and J dropped 0 bases, with 13 bases sitting between them. The CDR3 DNA reads TGTGCCAGCACCCCATCGGGGGTCTCCTACGAGCAGTACTTC. Translating it yields CASTPSGVSYEQYF.

This chain joins TRBV10-3 and TRBJ1-1; the D gene is possibly TRBD1 (6 bases). The length of the CDR3 is 13 residues. The V gene lost 0 bases and the J gene lost 8 bases, with 10 bases spanning the gap. CDR1 is ENHRY, CDR2 SYGVKD, per germline. CDR3 bases: TGTGCCATCAGTGAGTCGGGGCAGGGGGAAGCTTTCTTT. Protein: CAISESGQGEAFF.

This chain connects TRBV6-5 to TRBJ2-7, with D perhaps TRBD1 (5 bases). The germline CDR1 and CDR2 sequences are MNHEY and SVGAGI. Trimming pared 2 bases from V and 4 bases from J, leaving 12 bases between. The length of the CDR3 is 14 residues. CDR3 region: CASSYNKGPYEQYF. The CDR3 DNA reads TGTGCCAGCAGTTACAACAAGGGGCCATACGAGCAGTACTTC.

This chain uses TRBV27 with TRBJ2-7, with D possibly TRBD1 on 5 matching bases. V shed 6 bases and J shed 4 bases, with 16 bases lying between them. The CDR3 runs 14 residues. Germline CDR1 MNHEY, CDR2 SMNVEV (reference sequence). CDR3 sequence reads: CASSPRVDTYEQYF. DNA for the CDR3: TGTGCCAGCAGCCCTCGGGTGGACACTTACGAGCAGTACTTC.

This chain uses TRBV11-2 with TRBJ2-2; 8 nucleotides line up with TRBD1. V was pared by 1 base and J by 5 bases, with 6 bases of the junction left unmatched. The CDR3 length is 16 residues. Germline V gene data show CDR1 as SGHAT and CDR2 as FQNNGV. CDR3 amino acids: CASSLGRQGRTGELFF. The CDR3 nucleotides are TGTGCCAGCAGCTTAGGACGACAGGGGAGAACCGGGGAGCTGTTTTTT.

The chain is built from TRBV30 and TRBJ1-5; 7 nucleotides agree with TRBD1. There are 15 residues in the CDR3. Germline V gene data show CDR1 as GTSNPN and CDR2 as SVGIG (reference sequence). Trimming took 0 bases from V and 7 from J; bases not matched to a gene: 9. As DNA, the CDR3 is TGTGCCTGGAGTGTACAAGGGGGCCTGGGACAGCCCCAGCATTTT. Amino acids: CAWSVQGGLGQPQHF.

This clone is a singleton in its sample. The J gene is TRBJ2-3, the V gene TRBV4-1; 13 bases are shared with TRBD2. Trimming took 1 base from V and 2 from J; bases not matched to a gene: 12. The germline gives CDR1 MGHRA, CDR2 YSYEKL. There are 20 residues in the CDR3. CDR3 nucleotide sequence: TGCGCCAGCAGCCAAGTAGGACTAGCGGGGGACCCCAAGAACACAGATACGCAGTATTTT. This gives the protein CASSQVGLAGDPKNTDTQYF.

This clone has only one observation. V gene TRBV5-1 combines with J gene TRBJ2-5, with D maybe TRBD1 (5 bases). The CDR3 runs 13 residues. Per germline, CDR1 SGHRS and CDR2 YFSETQ. With 9 bases removed from V and 7 bases from J, the gap between germline ends came to 19 bases. Written as DNA, the CDR3 is TGCGCCACCGCACCCCAGGGCCAGGGGACCCAGTACTTC. Encoded protein: CATAPQGQGTQYF.

The chain links TRBV7-2 to TRBJ2-2; maybe TRBD1 (5 bases). Trimming cost V 0 bases and J 6 bases, with 5 bases left between them. Germline CDR1 SGHTA, CDR2 FQGNSA. CDR3 length equals 13 residues. In DNA form, the CDR3 reads TGTGCCAGCAGCTTAGCCAGGGCCGGGGAGCTGTTTTTT. It is translated as CASSLARAGELFF.

This clone showed up just a few times. This chain joins TRBV3-1 (or the pseudogene TRBV3-2) and TRBJ1-6, with D unresolved. Germline CDR1 and CDR2: LGHDT and YNNKEL (reference sequence). V lost 0 bases and J lost 7, with 7 bases in between. The CDR3 consists of 14 residues. CDR3 amino acids: CASSQDHGNSPLHF. Written as DNA, the CDR3 is TGTGCCAGCAGCCAAGATCACGGGAATTCACCCCTCCACTTT.

J is TRBJ1-1 and V is TRBV6-6; TRBD1 matches 7 bases. CDR1 MNHNY and CDR2 SVGAGI come from the germline V gene (reference sequence). The CDR3 sequence is 13 residues long. V was clipped by 5 bases and J by 5 bases; unmatched bases: 5. CDR3 nucleotides: TGTGCCAGCAGTAGGGGGCAAGGGACTGAAGCTTTCTTT. Protein product: CASSRGQGTEAFF.

V usage is TRBV11-2 and J usage is TRBJ1-1; 9 positions agree with TRBD1. This CDR3 is 14 amino acids long. V lost 5 bases to trimming and J lost 6 bases; unmatched junction nucleotides: 7. The germline gives CDR1 SGHAT, CDR2 FQNNGV. The CDR3 region is CASSIGQGRAEAFF. The CDR3 DNA sequence: TGTGCCAGCAGCATCGGACAGGGGCGCGCTGAAGCTTTCTTT.

The rearrangement uses TRBV29-1 and TRBJ2-7, with D possibly matching TRBD1 (5 bases). Germline V gene sequence: CDR1 SQVTM, CDR2 ANQGSEA. The ends were cut back, 7 bases at V and 6 bases at J, with 19 bases in the middle. The CDR3 totals 13 residues. CDR3 in DNA: TGCAGCGCCTTTTCCCAGGGAAGTGGCGAGCAGTACTTC. It translates to CSAFSQGSGEQYF.

The chain carries TRBV5-4 and TRBJ2-3, with TRBD2 matching over 8 bases. This CDR3 comprises 17 residues. Trimming removed 6 bases from V and 2 bases from J; junction bases left unmatched: 14. Looked up from germline, CDR1 is SGHNT and CDR2 is YYREEE (reference sequence). CDR3 coding DNA: TGTGCCAGCACCTCCCGGGGGAGCGGGGGATCCACAGATACGCAGTATTTT. Residues: CASTSRGSGGSTDTQYF.

This clone was seen only once. The J gene is TRBJ2-1, the V gene TRBV6-6; no definite D call. V was pared by 7 bases and J by 7 bases, with 14 bases between. CDR3 length equals 13 residues. The germline V gene has CDR1 MNHNY and CDR2 SVGAGI (reference sequence). The CDR3 sequence is CASTRVISNEQFF. CDR3 sequence (DNA): TGTGCCAGCACGCGTGTGATTAGTAATGAGCAGTTCTTC.

The gene calls are TRBV9 and TRBJ2-5; 8 bases align to TRBD1. Trimming cost V 4 bases and J 5 bases; bases outside gene matches: 7. This CDR3 is built from 14 residues. CDR1 is SGDLS and CDR2 is YYNGEE in the germline V gene. The CDR3 DNA reads as TGTGCCAGCAGCCCCGGACAGGGCGACGAGACCCAGTACTTC. Its protein product is CASSPGQGDETQYF.

V and J are TRBV5-5 and TRBJ2-7; D is uncertain. Germline V gene sequence: CDR1 SGHKS, CDR2 YYEKEE (reference sequence). V lost 0 bases to trimming and J lost 0 bases, with 4 bases between them. The CDR3 runs 13 residues. Here the CDR3 reads CASSLDISYEQYF. The CDR3 nucleotides are TGTGCCAGCAGCTTGGATATCTCCTACGAGCAGTACTTC. Complete variable domain (other parts from reference TRBV5-5 and TRBJ2-7): DAGVTQSPTHLIKTRGQQVTLRCSPISGHKSVSWYQQVLGQGPQFIFQYYEKEERGRGNFPDRFSARQFPNYSSELNVNALLLGDSALYLCASSLDISYEQYFGPGTRLTVT.

The chain combines TRBV2 with TRBJ1-1; no definite D call. This CDR3 is built from 14 residues. V lost 7 bases to trimming and J lost 4 bases, with 16 bases between them. Germline CDR1 reads SNHLY; CDR2 reads FYNNEI. Written as DNA, the CDR3 is TGTGCCAGCAAGAGGGAGCCTTTGGTCACTGAAGCTTTCTTT. It specifies CASKREPLVTEAFF.

The chain carries TRBV7-2 and TRBJ2-2; perhaps TRBD2 as D (5 bases). This CDR3 has 15 residues. V lost 5 bases, J lost 3 bases, and 13 bases lay in between. Germline V CDR1 and CDR2: SGHTA, FQGNSA. The CDR3 spells CASSGQAADTGELFF. In DNA, the CDR3 is TGTGCCAGCAGCGGCCAAGCGGCTGACACCGGGGAGCTGTTTTTT.

The gene calls are TRBV11-2 and TRBJ1-1, with TRBD1 identical over 7 bases. V was clipped by 5 bases and J by 0 bases; unmatched bases: 6. This CDR3 spans 15 amino acids. CDR1 SGHAT and CDR2 FQNNGV come from the germline V gene. CDR3 bases: TGTGCCAGCAGCCGCCCGACAGGGCTGAACACTGAAGCTTTCTTT. Translation: CASSRPTGLNTEAFF.

The chain uses TRBV30 and TRBJ1-5, with D possibly being TRBD1 (6 bases). There are 13 residues in the CDR3. The germline V and J ends were trimmed by 3 bases and 5 bases, with 11 bases remaining between them. Germline CDR1 is GTSNPN and CDR2 is SVGIG (reference sequence). The DNA for the CDR3 is TGTGCCTGGAGCGCCACAGGGTATCAGCCCCAGCATTTT. Residues: CAWSATGYQPQHF.

The chain links TRBV12-3 or TRBV12-4 to TRBJ1-2, with D possibly being TRBD1 (6 bases). V lost 5 bases and J 10 bases, leaving 14 bases between the germline ends. The CDR3 loop spans 12 amino acids. CDR3 bases: TGTGCCAGCAGTGAGACAGGAAAGGACTACACCTTC. The encoded protein is CASSETGKDYTF.

This rearrangement joins TRBV18 to TRBJ2-2, with D maybe TRBD2 (6 bases). The CDR3 spans 15 residues. Trimming removed 1 base from V and 5 bases from J, with 11 bases in between. The V gene's germline CDR1 is KGHSH and CDR2 LQKENI. The CDR3 DNA reads TGTGCCAGCTCACCACAGGGACTTCCTACCGGGGAGCTGTTTTTT. Its protein is CASSPQGLPTGELFF.

This sequence joins TRBV5-1 and TRBJ2-1; TRBD2 might be the D (5 bases). The germline gives CDR1 SGHRS, CDR2 YFSETQ. The CDR3 runs to 15 residues. V lost 4 bases and J lost 3, with 14 bases in between. The CDR3 spells CASSPETTLYNEQFF. The CDR3 region has the DNA TGCGCCAGCAGCCCCGAGACTACTCTCTACAATGAGCAGTTCTTC.

The V gene is TRBV4-1, the J gene TRBJ1-1, with 8 bases lining up with TRBD1. The length of the CDR3 is 15 residues. Germline assignment: CDR1 MGHRA and CDR2 YSYEKL. The trim removed 4 bases at V and 1 base at J, leaving 5 bases unmatched. Written as DNA, the CDR3 is TGCGCCAGCAGCCCTCGGACAGGGTGGAACACTGAAGCTTTCTTT. Translating gives CASSPRTGWNTEAFF.